Presented here are 7 T cell receptor beta chains from one specimen sequenced in a study of OX40 agonist ivuxolimab in advanced cancers. Here immunoSEQ multiplex PCR was the method, and the copy in TCRdb shows in-frame clones only, minus some. The table includes 65,000 to 85,000 clones, 89% detected once. The source was CD4+ or CD8+ T cells sorted from blood, collected in a trial of the OX40 agonist ivuxolimab. Receptors originate from an adult with an advanced solid tumor such as melanoma, head and neck, liver or kidney cancer.

This clone appeared a single time. The J gene is TRBJ1-3, the V gene TRBV6-5; no reliable D call. V lost 6 bases and J 2 bases, leaving 8 bases between the germline ends. There are 13 residues in the CDR3. CDR1 MNHEY and CDR2 SVGAGI come from the germline V gene. The CDR3: CASSFTTGNTIYF. CDR3 nucleotide sequence: TGTGCCAGCAGCTTCACCACTGGAAACACCATATATTTT.

The chain recombines TRBV7-9 with TRBJ2-5; D not certain. Germline V gene lookup returns CDR1 SEHNR and CDR2 FQNEAQ (reference sequence). V lost 5 bases, J lost 5 bases, and 9 bases lay in between. The CDR3 has 12 amino acids. CDR3 residues: CASSDIRETQYF. CDR3 coding DNA: TGTGCCAGCAGCGACATTCGCGAGACCCAGTACTTC.

The V call is TRBV14, the J call TRBJ1-2, with D uncertain. Per the germline V gene, CDR1 is SGHDN and CDR2 is FVKESK. The V and J ends lost 0 bases and 7 bases respectively, with 6 bases between them. CDR3 length equals 12 residues. The CDR3 DNA reads as TGTGCCAGCAGCCAAGATGTGGGTGGCTACACCTTC. This gives the protein CASSQDVGGYTF.

V gene TRBV19 combines with J gene TRBJ1-1; unclear D gene. The CDR3 runs to 15 residues. V lost 5 bases and J lost 4, with 17 bases in between. Looked up from germline, CDR1 is LNHDA and CDR2 is SQIVND (reference sequence). CDR3 in amino acids: CASSSDMRYGTEAFF. The CDR3 nucleotides read TGTGCCAGTAGTTCAGACATGCGCTACGGCACTGAAGCTTTCTTT.

The V and J genes are TRBV5-1 and TRBJ2-3; 8 positions match TRBD1. Germline V gene data show CDR1 as SGHRS and CDR2 as YFSETQ. The CDR3 contains 15 residues. V gave up 2 bases and J gave up 3 bases; unmatched junction bases: 5. In DNA form, the CDR3 reads TGCGCCAGCAGCTTTGCAGGGGGCTCGACAGATACGCAGTATTTT. Protein product: CASSFAGGSTDTQYF.

This chain links TRBV11-2 with TRBJ2-1; 10 bases are shared with TRBD2. The V and J ends lost 3 bases and 5 bases, in that order; junction bases with no gene match: 4. Germline V gives CDR1 SGHAT, CDR2 FQNNGV. The CDR3 contains 15 residues. Here the CDR3 DNA reads TGTGCCAGCAGCTTCCGGACTAGCGGTAACAATGAGCAGTTCTTC. The encoded protein is CASSFRTSGNNEQFF.

The J gene is TRBJ2-5, the V gene TRBV5-4; D may be TRBD1 (5 bases). Germline V gives CDR1 SGHNT, CDR2 YYREEE (reference sequence). The CDR3 consists of 14 residues. With 0 bases removed from V and 5 bases from J, the gap between germline ends came to 11 bases. The CDR3 DNA is TGTGCCAGCAGCTTGGTAGGGGTTGGGGAGACCCAGTACTTC. As protein: CASSLVGVGETQYF.